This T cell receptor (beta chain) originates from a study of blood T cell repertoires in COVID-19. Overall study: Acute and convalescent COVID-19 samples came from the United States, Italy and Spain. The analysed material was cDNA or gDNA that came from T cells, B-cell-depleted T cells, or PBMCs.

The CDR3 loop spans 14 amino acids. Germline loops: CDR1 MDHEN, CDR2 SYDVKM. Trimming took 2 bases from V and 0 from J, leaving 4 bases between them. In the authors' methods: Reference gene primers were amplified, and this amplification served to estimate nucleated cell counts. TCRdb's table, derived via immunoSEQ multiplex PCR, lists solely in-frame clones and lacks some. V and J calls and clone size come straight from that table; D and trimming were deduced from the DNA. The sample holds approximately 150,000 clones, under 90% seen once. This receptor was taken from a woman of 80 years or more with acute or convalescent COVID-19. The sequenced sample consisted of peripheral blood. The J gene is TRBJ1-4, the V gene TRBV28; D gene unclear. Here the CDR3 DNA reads TGTGCCAGCAGTTTACTCGCAACTAATGAAAAACTGTTTTTT. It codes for CASSLLATNEKLFF.